The subject of this entry is one T cell receptor beta chain. Per the germline V gene, CDR1 is SGHTA and CDR2 is FQGNSA. This CDR3 is 14 amino acids long. V lost 3 bases and J lost 6; bases outside the gene matches: 5. The repertoire was sequenced with immunoSEQ multiplex PCR; TCRdb's copy has only in-frame clones and lacks some. Of about 120,000 clones listed, about 89% are singletons. The source of the sample is a study of blood T cell repertoires in COVID-19. Sequenced input: peripheral blood. The V gene is TRBV7-2, the J gene TRBJ1-5, with TRBD1 matching 7 bases. This TCR came from a human donor with acute or convalescent COVID-19. The donor label of this sample is uncertain. The CDR3 protein is CASSFGGGTQPQHF. CDR3 DNA sequence: TGTGCCAGCAGCTTCGGAGGGGGCACTCAGCCCCAGCATTTT. The full variable domain, in which reference TRBV7-2 and TRBJ1-5 provide the parts outside the CDR3, is GAGVSQSPSNKVTEKGKDVELRCDPISGHTALYWYRQSLGQGLEFLIYFQGNSAPDKSGLPSDRFSAERTGGSVSTLTIQRTQQEDSAVYLCASSFGGGTQPQHFGDGTRLSIL.